There are many counts of the clone carrying this TCR beta chain. Germline loops: CDR1 MRHNA, CDR2 SNTAGT. The V and J ends lost 3 bases and 1 base respectively, with 12 bases between them. The CDR3 is 16 residues long. The record originates from a study of blood T cell repertoires in COVID-19. Clones were read by immunoSEQ multiplex PCR, and TCRdb kept only the in-frame ones, dropping some. The sample has roughly 300,000 clones, nearly 90% seen once. The V call is TRBV6-4, the J call TRBJ2-2, with a possible D match to TRBD2 (5 bases). The source material was peripheral blood. The receptor was derived from a woman in her thirties with COVID-19, enrolled during active disease. The CDR3 is CASSEIERENTGELFF. The CDR3 region has the DNA TGTGCCAGCAGTGAAATAGAGAGGGAGAACACCGGGGAGCTGTTTTTT.